This T cell receptor (beta chain) is from a study of blood T cells in healthy people across ages. Overall study results and limits: Aged donors had fewer naive CD4+ cells and lower diversity than long-lived donors. Shifts in expanded clonotypes may have been confounded by donor CMV status, which was unknown.

CDR1 is LGHNA and CDR2 is YSLEER in the germline V gene. The CDR3 extends over 16 amino acids. V lost 0 bases, J lost 0 bases, and 9 bases lay in between. At least ten counts were recorded for this clonotype. The target antigen is unknown. Combining a sample-barcoded 5' primer with a J-beta primer mix, a second PCR ran for 7 to 11 cycles. Researchers report that a template-switch adaptor with 12 random nucleotides tagged each cDNA molecule. TCRdb itself ran the 5' RACE reads through MiXCR, one entry per CDR3 protein. This sample has hundreds of thousands of distinct CDR3 sequences, with about a third found just once.

The receptor was derived from an elderly woman in good health. The sequenced material came from blood. This chain uses TRBV4-3 with TRBJ2-1, with D perhaps being TRBD1 or TRBD2 (5 bases each). This chain's CDR3 is CASSQEGRGSYNEQFF. The CDR3 nucleotides are TGCGCCAGCAGCCAAGAGGGACGGGGCTCCTACAATGAGCAGTTCTTC.